The T cell receptor beta chain under discussion was sequenced for a study of blood T cell repertoires in COVID-19. Looking at the study overall: The United States, Italy and Spain provided the acute and convalescent COVID-19 samples. T cells, B-cell-depleted T cells, or PBMCs supplied cDNA or gDNA.

This CDR3 has 14 residues. The germline V gene encodes CDR1 MNHEY and CDR2 SMNVEV (reference sequence). The V end was cut by 2 bases, the J end by 0 bases, with 7 bases between. This clone appeared a single time. Source study methods: Estimation of nucleated cell counts was performed using reference gene primer amplification. This table comes from immunoSEQ multiplex PCR, and its TCRdb copy is limited to in-frame clones, with some not included. The DNA was the basis for D and trimming; V, J and clone size are from that table. The repertoire holds about 99,000 clones, almost 90% seen once, with 3% to 3.5% in the top ten.

Source material: peripheral blood. The clonotype comes from a human donor in a cohort sampled during active COVID-19. The chain employs TRBV27 and TRBJ2-5; D is possibly TRBD2 (5 bases). For the CDR3, the DNA is TGTGCCAGCAGTTTACTCGGGGACCAAGAGACCCAGTACTTC. It encodes CASSLLGDQETQYF.